A selection of T cell receptor beta chains follows, all from one sample in a study of blood T cell repertoires in COVID-19. Here immunoSEQ multiplex PCR was the method, and the copy in TCRdb shows in-frame clones only, minus some. In the table there are roughly 200,000 clones, roughly 82% of which are singletons. The specimen sequenced was PBMCs or T cells enriched from blood (not recorded which). The receptors stem from a woman in her 30s who had recovered from COVID-19. The CDR3 runs from the conserved cysteine through the conserved F or W. D genes are given only for firm matches. Where a row states a size, it is once, few, many or the class of an expanded clone; other rows omit it.

V gene	J gene	clone size	D gene	CDR3 protein	CDR3 DNA
TRBV28	TRBJ2-7	NA	TRBD1	CASRARDRVGEQYF	TGTGCCAGCAGAGCCCGGGACAGGGTTGGGGAGCAGTACTTC
TRBV5-6	TRBJ2-7	NA	NA	CASSLNLEQYF	TGTGCCAGCAGCTTAAATCTCGAGCAGTACTTC
TRBV6-5	TRBJ1-2	NA	NA	CASATHPPGKWGYTF	TGTGCCAGCGCCACCCATCCCCCAGGGAAGTGGGGCTACACCTTC
TRBV28	TRBJ2-7	once	NA	CASSLGGHEQYF	TGTGCCAGCAGTTTAGGAGGCCACGAGCAGTACTTC
TRBV14	TRBJ1-6	NA	TRBD1	CASSQRQGANSPLHF	TGTGCCAGCAGCCAACGTCAGGGGGCGAATTCACCCCTCCACTTT
TRBV2	TRBJ1-2	NA	NA	CASSTTHGSYGYTF	TGTGCCAGCAGTACTACTCATGGGAGCTATGGCTACACCTTC
TRBV2	TRBJ2-1	NA	TRBD2	CASSDRGRAAEQFF	TGTGCCAGCAGTGACCGCGGGAGGGCCGCTGAGCAGTTCTTC
TRBV7-3	TRBJ2-1	once	NA	CASSLPSGDEQFF	TGTGCCAGCAGCCTACCTTCGGGGGATGAGCAGTTCTTC
TRBV6-5	TRBJ2-2	NA	NA	CASRPSGVWTGELFF	TGTGCCAGCAGGCCCTCGGGAGTTTGGACCGGGGAGCTGTTTTTT
TRBV6-5	TRBJ1-2	NA	TRBD1	CASSYSGQRYGYTF	TGTGCCAGCAGTTACTCGGGACAGAGGTATGGCTACACCTTC
TRBV6-4	TRBJ2-6	NA	NA	CASSPQASSGANVLTF	TGTGCCAGCAGTCCTCAGGCCAGCTCTGGGGCCAACGTCCTGACTTTC
TRBV24-1	TRBJ2-7	NA	TRBD2	CATSDGTSGNSAKIYEQYF	TGTGCCACCAGTGACGGGACTAGCGGGAATTCAGCCAAGATCTACGAGCAGTACTTC
TRBV20-1	TRBJ2-1	NA	TRBD1	CSASGDRQYNEQFF	TGCAGTGCTAGTGGGGACAGGCAATACAATGAGCAGTTCTTC
TRBV6-1	TRBJ2-1	NA	NA	CASSESTRRDEQFF	TGTGCCAGCAGTGAAAGTACCCGGCGGGATGAGCAGTTCTTC
TRBV30	TRBJ2-5	NA	TRBD2	CAWSVVKTSGSDKTQYF	TGTGCCTGGAGTGTAGTTAAGACTAGCGGGAGTGATAAGACCCAGTACTTC
TRBV4-1	TRBJ2-1	NA	NA	CASSHQAIFNYNEQFF	TGCGCCAGCAGCCATCAAGCTATATTCAATTACAATGAGCAGTTCTTC
TRBV19	TRBJ2-7	NA	NA	CASSFELEQYF	TGTGCCAGTAGTTTTGAGCTGGAGCAGTACTTC
TRBV5-1	TRBJ1-4	NA	NA	CASSLEVGPEKLFF	TGCGCCAGCAGCTTGGAGGTGGGCCCTGAAAAACTGTTTTTT
TRBV9	TRBJ2-5	once	TRBD2	CASSVGGSGQGETQYF	TGTGCCAGCAGCGTAGGAGGTAGCGGGCAGGGAGAGACCCAGTACTTC
TRBV27	TRBJ1-1	few	NA	CASSSYLNTEAFF	TGTGCCAGCAGTTCTTATTTGAACACTGAAGCTTTCTTT
TRBV7-9	TRBJ2-3	NA	TRBD2	CASSPSGITDTQYF	TGTGCCAGCAGCCCTAGCGGGATAACAGATACGCAGTATTTT
TRBV5-5	TRBJ2-1	NA	NA	CASSLAGVDNEQFF	TGTGCCAGCAGCTTGGCGGGAGTAGACAATGAGCAGTTCTTC
TRBV9	TRBJ1-1	NA	NA	CASSVAGGLRPEAFF	TGTGCCAGCAGCGTAGCTGGGGGGTTAAGGCCTGAAGCTTTCTTT
TRBV7-9	TRBJ2-7	NA	TRBD2	CASRQTKAGEYEQYF	TGTGCCAGCAGACAAACCAAAGCGGGAGAGTACGAGCAGTACTTC
TRBV7-2	TRBJ2-2	NA	TRBD1	CASSYTGGGAGELFF	TGTGCCAGCAGCTACACAGGGGGCGGGGCCGGGGAGCTGTTTTTT
TRBV4-2	TRBJ2-2	NA	TRBD2	CASSQGGESGTGELFF	TGTGCCAGCAGCCAGGGGGGGGAGTCGGGCACCGGGGAGCTGTTTTTT
TRBV27	TRBJ2-1	NA	TRBD2	CASSFSLAGGQVNEQFF	TGTGCCAGCAGTTTCTCCCTAGCGGGAGGGCAGGTGAATGAGCAGTTCTTC
TRBV28	TRBJ1-2	NA	NA	CASRPSSLGGYTF	TGTGCCAGCAGGCCGTCTAGTTTGGGTGGCTACACCTTC
TRBV27	TRBJ2-1	NA	TRBD2	CASSLLTSGGEDNEQFF	TGTGCCAGCAGTCTCTTAACTAGCGGAGGGGAAGACAATGAGCAGTTCTTC
TRBV28	TRBJ2-2	NA	TRBD1	CASSKGTGNTGELFF	TGTGCCAGCAGTAAGGGGACAGGGAACACCGGGGAGCTGTTTTTT
TRBV11-2	TRBJ1-4	few	NA	CASSLRGAKEKLFF	TGTGCCAGCAGCTTGCGGGGGGCAAAGGAAAAACTGTTTTTT
TRBV6-5	TRBJ2-1	NA	NA	CASSLESSTYNEQFF	TGTGCCAGCAGTCTTGAGAGTAGCACCTACAATGAGCAGTTCTTC
TRBV5-4	TRBJ2-3	NA	NA	CASSFFSSETDTQYF	TGTGCCAGCAGCTTTTTTAGTTCCGAAACAGATACGCAGTATTTT
TRBV28	TRBJ1-2	NA	TRBD1	CASSERDRTYGYTF	TGTGCCAGCAGTGAAAGGGACAGGACCTATGGCTACACCTTC
TRBV21-1	TRBJ2-2	NA	NA	CASSHGGTANTGELFF	TGTGCCAGCAGCCATGGGGGGACAGCGAACACCGGGGAGCTGTTTTTT
TRBV3-1/TRBV3-2	TRBJ2-2	NA	NA	CASSQGVTTSVTGELFF	TGTGCCAGCAGCCAAGGGGTGACAACTTCGGTCACCGGGGAGCTGTTTTTT
TRBV12-3/TRBV12-4	TRBJ1-1	NA	NA	CASSLRVAEAFF	TGTGCCAGCAGCTTAAGAGTCGCGGAAGCTTTCTTT
TRBV18	TRBJ1-6	NA	NA	CASSPGAYNSPLHF	TGTGCCAGCTCACCGGGGGCTTATAATTCACCCCTCCACTTT
TRBV7-8	TRBJ1-1	NA	TRBD1	CASSPTGGVFNTEAFF	TGTGCCAGCAGCCCAACAGGGGGCGTATTCAACACTGAAGCTTTCTTT
TRBV6-2/TRBV6-3	TRBJ2-2	NA	NA	CASSRPGVRGTGELFF	TGTGCCAGCAGTCGGCCAGGGGTACGGGGAACCGGGGAGCTGTTTTTT
TRBV18	TRBJ2-5	NA	TRBD1	CASSPPVTGTGGGKTQYF	TGTGCCAGCTCACCACCGGTGACCGGGACAGGGGGCGGAAAGACCCAGTACTTC
TRBV29-1	TRBJ2-1	NA	NA	CSVPLGLATNNEQFF	TGCAGCGTTCCTTTAGGGCTAGCGACCAACAATGAGCAGTTCTTC
TRBV5-8	TRBJ2-3	NA	NA	CASSPGRLATDTQYF	TGTGCCAGCAGCCCCGGACGCCTAGCAACAGATACGCAGTATTTT
TRBV19	TRBJ1-1	NA	NA	CASTPGVGAFF	TGTGCCAGTACCCCGGGAGTTGGGGCTTTCTTT
TRBV2	TRBJ2-3	NA	NA	CASSESTYTDTQYF	TGTGCCAGCAGTGAATCAACTTACACAGATACGCAGTATTTT
TRBV6-2/TRBV6-3	TRBJ1-2	NA	NA	CASSYDTNYGYTF	TGTGCCAGCAGTTACGACACTAACTATGGCTACACCTTC
TRBV3-1/TRBV3-2	TRBJ2-7	few	NA	CATRGTVGEQYF	TGTGCCACCCGCGGGACAGTGGGCGAGCAGTACTTC
TRBV27	TRBJ2-7	NA	TRBD2	CASSKKRQGTSGYEQYF	TGTGCCAGCAGTAAAAAGCGACAGGGGACTAGCGGCTACGAGCAGTACTTC